These 3 T cell receptor beta chains originate from one sample sequenced in a study of T cell responses to AZD1222 COVID-19 vaccine. Profiled with immunoSEQ multiplex PCR; TCRdb holds only in-frame clones, not every one. The table has tens of thousands of clones, around 90% seen once; the top ten hold around 3.2%. Sequences were derived from peripheral blood, sampled 28 days after the second AZD1222 dose. Every receptor here comes from an adult who received the AZD1222 COVID-19 vaccine.

V and J are TRBV10-3 and TRBJ1-2; D not certain. Germline-derived CDR1 and CDR2 are ENHRY and SYGVKD. V lost 3 bases to trimming and J lost 8 bases, with 10 bases between them. The CDR3 is made up of 12 amino acids. In DNA, the CDR3 is TGTGCCATCAGTGACGGTGGTTCCGGCTACACCTTC. It translates to CAISDGGSGYTF.

This clone was observed once. This chain connects TRBV6-2 or TRBV6-3 to TRBJ1-5; no reliable D call. Between the trimmed V and J ends, which lost 2 bases and 3 bases, there was a span of 14 bases. The CDR3 length is 16 residues. CDR1 and CDR2 (germline): MNHEY, SVGEGT. CDR3 DNA: TGTGCCAGCAGTTACAGGATGGCCGGGATCAATCAGCCCCAGCATTTT. Amino acid sequence: CASSYRMAGINQPQHF.

This clone was detected once. The chain links TRBV27 to TRBJ2-6; TRBD2 aligns across 7 bases. The trim removed 7 bases at V and 3 bases at J, leaving 9 bases unmatched. The V gene's germline CDR1 is MNHEY and CDR2 SMNVEV (reference sequence). This CDR3 is 16 amino acids long. The CDR3 nucleotides are TGTGCCAGCACCATTGACTGGGGGGGTGGGGCCAACGTCCTGACTTTC. It codes for CASTIDWGGGANVLTF.